This TCR beta chain was retrieved from a study of cytomegalovirus exposure and HLA in healthy donors. Notes on the study in general: As a later analysis revealed, the rate of TCR association differed by HLA locus, with DRB1 most and HLA-C fewest. TCR beta chains associated with HLA were, in a later analysis, more clonally expanded than equally common others.

Note on this clone: Its specificity is not known.

Primers: 60 Vbeta forward and 13 Jbeta reverse. The assay was immunoSEQ multiplex PCR, and TCRdb's table has in-frame clones only and misses some. The sample contains some 170,000 clones, under 80% of which appear only once. The CDR3 has 15 amino acids. Germline-derived CDR1 and CDR2 are MNHEY and SMNVEV (reference sequence). V was clipped by 5 bases and J by 2 bases, with 12 bases between them. Sequenced: PBMCs. This chain uses TRBV27 with TRBJ1-4; D possibly corresponds to TRBD1 (6 bases). This TCR came from a man in his forties or fifties in good health and CMV-seronegative. DNA of the CDR3: TGTGCCAGCAGTCCAGGGGAGAGGACTAATGAAAAACTGTTTTTT. This sequence encodes CASSPGERTNEKLFF.